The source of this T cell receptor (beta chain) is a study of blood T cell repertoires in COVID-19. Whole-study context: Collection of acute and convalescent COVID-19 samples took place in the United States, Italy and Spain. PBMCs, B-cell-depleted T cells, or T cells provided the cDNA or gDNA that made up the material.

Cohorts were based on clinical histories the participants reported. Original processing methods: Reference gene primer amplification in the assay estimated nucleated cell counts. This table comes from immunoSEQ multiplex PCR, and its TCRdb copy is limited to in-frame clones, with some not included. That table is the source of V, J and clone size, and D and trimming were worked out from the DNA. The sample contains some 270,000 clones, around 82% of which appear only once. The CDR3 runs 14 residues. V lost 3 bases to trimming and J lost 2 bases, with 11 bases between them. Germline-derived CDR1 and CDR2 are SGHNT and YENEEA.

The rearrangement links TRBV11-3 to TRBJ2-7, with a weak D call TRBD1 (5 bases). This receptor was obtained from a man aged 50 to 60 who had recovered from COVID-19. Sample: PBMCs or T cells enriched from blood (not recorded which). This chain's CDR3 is CASSLRQFTYEQYF. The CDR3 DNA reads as TGTGCCAGCAGCTTGAGACAGTTTACCTACGAGCAGTACTTC.